The next 12 T cell receptor beta chains were all read from a single sample in a study of response to subunit inactivated influenza vaccine. TCRdb re-called the RT-PCR reads through MiXCR, storing one row per CDR3 protein. The table lists roughly 520,000 distinct CDR3 sequences, about 25% of them singletons. Material: CD4+ T cells sorted from PBMCs, obtained 4 to 6 days after vaccination. Every receptor here comes from a man aged 50-60 years who received an inactivated influenza vaccine.

The J gene is TRBJ2-7, the V gene TRBV11-2; D remains ambiguous. The CDR3 runs to 14 residues. From germline, CDR1 is SGHAT and CDR2 FQNNGV. Trimming pared 3 bases from V and 3 bases from J, leaving 12 bases between. The CDR3 DNA sequence: TGTGCCAGCAGCTTCGCCTTGGGCGGCTACGAGCAGTACTTC. Translating it yields CASSFALGGYEQYF.

This chain connects TRBV7-2 to TRBJ2-1; D possibly corresponds to TRBD1 (6 bases). CDR1 is SGHTA, CDR2 FQGNSA, per germline. CDR3 size: 15 residues. The V gene lost 0 bases and the J gene lost 6 bases, with 12 bases spanning the gap. The CDR3 loop is CASSLAQGPFNEQFF. CDR3 coding DNA: TGTGCCAGCAGCTTAGCGCAGGGGCCCTTCAATGAGCAGTTCTTC. Full variable domain (outside the CDR3, taken from reference TRBV7-2 and TRBJ2-1): GAGVSQSPSNKVTEKGKDVELRCDPISGHTALYWYRQSLGQGLEFLIYFQGNSAPDKSGLPSDRFSAERTGGSVSTLTIQRTQQEDSAVYLCASSLAQGPFNEQFFGPGTRLTVL.

The chain combines TRBV27 with TRBJ2-7; 12 bases are a match to TRBD2. The CDR3 spans 15 residues. Germline CDR1 is MNHEY and CDR2 is SMNVEV (reference sequence). V trimming: 8 bases; J trimming: 5 bases; junction bases outside the gene matches: 10. CDR3 loop: CASADLAGGPHEQYF. The CDR3 nucleotides read TGTGCCAGCGCAGACCTAGCGGGGGGGCCCCACGAGCAGTACTTC.

For the CDR3, the DNA is TGTGCCAGCAGTTACGACAGGGTTTCCTCAGATACGCAGTATTTT. Translating it yields CASSYDRVSSDTQYF. The rearrangement links TRBV2 to TRBJ2-3; 7 bases are shared with TRBD1. This CDR3 contains 15 residues. Germline V gene data show CDR1 as SNHLY and CDR2 as FYNNEI. Unmatched junction bases numbered 9, after V lost 5 bases and J lost 4 bases.

The sample holds a few counts of this clonotype. The rearrangement joins TRBV18 to TRBJ1-6; 7 nucleotides align to TRBD1. Per the germline V gene, CDR1 is KGHSH and CDR2 is LQKENI. With V trimmed by 5 bases and J by 9 bases, 7 bases remained unmatched. The CDR3 sequence is 14 residues long. This chain's CDR3 is CASSNQGGASPLHF. In DNA, the CDR3 is TGTGCCAGCTCAAATCAGGGGGGCGCTTCACCCCTCCACTTT.

This clonotype was recorded a few times. The chain employs TRBV6-2 or TRBV6-3 and TRBJ1-2, with D possibly being TRBD1 (5 bases). The V end was cut by 0 bases, the J end by 4 bases, with 18 bases between. The CDR3 is made up of 17 amino acids. Germline CDR1 reads MNHEY; CDR2 reads SVGEGT. CDR3 amino acids: CASSYSGPTHGGYGYTF. The CDR3 DNA sequence: TGTGCCAGCAGTTACTCGGGTCCAACACATGGGGGCTATGGCTACACCTTC.

CDR3 sequence (DNA): TGTGCCAGCAGTCGGGAGTTTCTCACAGATACGCAGTATTTT. This sequence encodes CASSREFLTDTQYF. The rearrangement joins TRBV2 to TRBJ2-3; D may be TRBD2 (6 bases). There are 14 residues in the CDR3. The V end lost 5 bases, the J end lost 2 bases, and 11 bases lay between the germline ends. Looked up from germline, CDR1 is SNHLY and CDR2 is FYNNEI.

In this sample, this clonotype turned up once. The V gene is TRBV3-1, the J gene TRBJ2-1, with D perhaps matching TRBD1 (6 bases). This CDR3 has 17 residues. Trimming pared 5 bases from V and 5 bases from J, leaving 22 bases between. Germline lookup yields CDR1 LGHDT and CDR2 YNNKEL (reference sequence). CDR3 sequence (DNA): TGTGCCAGCAGCTTCCCAGGGAGTCTAGGGGGTGACAATGAGCAGTTCTTC. It encodes CASSFPGSLGGDNEQFF.

The chain is built from TRBV5-1 and TRBJ2-1, with 8 bases lining up with TRBD1. The CDR3 has 15 residues. The V gene end was trimmed by 3 bases and the J gene end by 6 bases; junction bases not matched to a gene: 8. Germline values: CDR1 SGHRS, CDR2 YFSETQ. The CDR3 bases are TGCGCCAGCAGCTCCAGGACAGGGTCGGGCAATGAGCAGTTCTTC. It encodes CASSSRTGSGNEQFF.

This chain connects TRBV11-2 to TRBJ1-6, with TRBD1 as a possible D gene (5 bases). The CDR3 spans 15 residues. Trimming removed 1 base from V and 9 bases from J, with 13 bases in between. Germline values: CDR1 SGHAT, CDR2 FQNNGV. This chain's CDR3 is CASSLGGGDLSPLHF. Written as DNA, the CDR3 is TGTGCCAGCAGCTTAGGGGGAGGGGATCTTTCACCCCTCCACTTT.

In this sample, this clonotype turned up a few times. The chain links TRBV12-3 or TRBV12-4 to TRBJ2-2, with 11 bases aligning to TRBD2. The V gene end was trimmed by 7 bases and the J gene end by 6 bases; junction bases not matched to a gene: 7. This CDR3 contains 15 residues. The CDR3 spells CASNPLAGGPGELFF. The CDR3 coding sequence is TGTGCCAGCAATCCCCTAGCGGGAGGTCCCGGGGAGCTGTTTTTT.

In its sample, this clonotype was seen a few times. This chain uses TRBV2 with TRBJ2-7; D uncertain. Germline CDR1 is SNHLY and CDR2 is FYNNEI. The CDR3 has 16 residues. The V end was cut by 1 base, the J end by 0 bases, with 13 bases between. The CDR3 is CASSEVAQVYSYEQYF. CDR3 sequence (DNA): TGTGCCAGCAGTGAAGTTGCGCAGGTGTACTCCTACGAGCAGTACTTC.